Sequencing of this T cell receptor beta chain was carried out in a study of technical replicates of blood from several donors. Method: immunoSEQ multiplex PCR; TCRdb's copy keeps in-frame clones and lacks some. This table holds about 90,000 clones, 94% found once. The CDR3 is made up of 15 amino acids. Germline V gene sequence: CDR1 SGHAT, CDR2 FQNNGV. Trimming left V 5 bases short and J 8 bases short, with 18 bases between. The origin of this receptor is a human donor in good health. Input material: T cells isolated from PBMCs. The rearrangement links TRBV11-2 to TRBJ1-4; weak D call: TRBD1 (6 bases). CDR3: CASSPGDAGNEKLFF. Here the CDR3 DNA reads TGTGCCAGCAGCCCAGGGGATGCAGGGAACGAAAAACTGTTTTTT.